The clone carrying this T cell receptor beta chain was recorded at least ten times. Its specificity is not known. The germline V gene encodes CDR1 SGHAT and CDR2 FQNNGV. V was cut by 3 bases and J by 5 bases, with 22 bases left in between. The CDR3 is made up of 17 amino acids. The data stem from a study of T cells in Graves' hyperthyroidism and ophthalmopathy. Whole-study findings and limits: Most thyroid clonotypes expanded above 0.001 appeared in blood too.

From RNA transcripts, TCR beta CDR3 regions were amplified. During a first-round RT-PCR of the TCR CDR3, the HTBI primer set was used. TCRdb reprocessed the multiplex PCR reads with MiXCR, giving one entry per CDR3 protein. The sample lists roughly 250,000 distinct CDR3 sequences, around 15% occurring once. This rearrangement joins TRBV11-2 to TRBJ2-5, with a possible D match to TRBD1 (5 bases). Sequenced: blood. This TCR was sampled from a woman younger than 30 with Graves' ophthalmopathy. The CDR3 coding sequence is TGTGCCAGCAGCTTGGCAGGGTCGACATGGTTGATGGAGACCCAGTACTTC. Residues: CASSLAGSTWLMETQYF.